Listed below are T cell receptor beta chains from one sample, sequenced in a study of T cell responses to AZD1222 COVID-19 vaccine. Using immunoSEQ multiplex PCR, the repertoire was profiled, and TCRdb retains in-frame clones only, with some absent. The repertoire holds 100,000 to 120,000 clones, with approximately 90% as singletons. Sequenced material: peripheral blood, taken on day 0 of AZD1222 vaccination. These receptors all come from an adult in good health. The CDR3 runs from the conserved cysteine through the conserved F or W. A D gene is named only where the DNA matches it firmly. Size values are once, few and many counts, or a class for expanded clones, and some rows have none.

12,TRBV19,.,TRBD1,TRBJ1-2,TGTGCCACGACAGGGGCGGGCTATGGCTACACCTTC,CATTGAGYGYTF
15,TRBV3-1/TRBV3-2,once,.,TRBJ2-2,TGTGCCAGCAGCCGGACGCCGGAGGCCACCGGGGAGCTGTTTTTT,CASSRTPEATGELFF
16,TRBV3-1/TRBV3-2,.,TRBD1,TRBJ1-3,TGTGCCAGCAGCCAAGATGCGACAGGGGGCGGAAACACCATATATTTT,CASSQDATGGGNTIYF
15,TRBV5-1,.,.,TRBJ1-3,TGCGCCAGCAGCTTGGAGGCAGGCTTTGGAAACACCATATATTTT,CASSLEAGFGNTIYF
15,TRBV10-3,.,.,TRBJ1-5,TGTGCCATCAGCGCAACAGGTAATAGCAATCAGCCCCAGCATTTT,CAISATGNSNQPQHF
14,TRBV20-1,.,TRBD1,TRBJ1-1,TGCAGTGCTAGTTTCTCAGGGGGAAACACTGAAGCTTTCTTT,CSASFSGGNTEAFF
14,TRBV24-1,.,.,TRBJ1-2,TGTGCCACCAGTGACACTCGTAATAGCTATGGCTACACCTTC,CATSDTRNSYGYTF
13,TRBV5-8,.,.,TRBJ2-1,TGTGCCAGCATGTGGGGACCCTACAATGAGCAGTTCTTC,CASMWGPYNEQFF
15,TRBV11-2,.,.,TRBJ1-4,TGTGCCAGCAGCTCGTCGCCGTCTCCGAATGAAAAACTGTTTTTT,CASSSSPSPNEKLFF
13,TRBV6-5,.,TRBD1,TRBJ1-5,TGTGCCAGCAGAGACAGGGGAGATCAGCCCCAGCATTTT,CASRDRGDQPQHF
15,TRBV7-2,.,.,TRBJ2-7,TGTGCCAGCAGCTTGACTTCTATACCTACCTACGAGCAGTACTTC,CASSLTSIPTYEQYF
12,TRBV28,.,.,TRBJ1-2,TGTGCCAGCAGGACACAGGACTATGGCTACACCTTC,CASRTQDYGYTF
14,TRBV13,.,.,TRBJ2-6,TGTGCCAGCAGCCCTAAATCTGGGGCCAACGTCCTGACTTTC,CASSPKSGANVLTF
14,TRBV5-1,.,.,TRBJ2-7,TGCGCCAGCAGCCCCTCCAGGGGAGAGGGCGAGCAGTACTTC,CASSPSRGEGEQYF
14,TRBV27,.,.,TRBJ1-5,TGTGCCAGCAGTTTATGGGGAAGCAATCAGCCCCAGCATTTT,CASSLWGSNQPQHF
12,TRBV28,.,.,TRBJ2-7,TGTGCCAGCAGTTTAAACTTGCTGGAGCAGTACTTC,CASSLNLLEQYF
14,TRBV30,.,.,TRBJ2-3,TGTGCCTGGAATCCGGGACTGAGCACAGATACGCAGTATTTT,CAWNPGLSTDTQYF
14,TRBV3-1/TRBV3-2,.,TRBD1,TRBJ1-3,TGTGCCAGCAGCCAAGTCTCCAGGGGGGACACCATATATTTT,CASSQVSRGDTIYF
13,TRBV19,.,.,TRBJ1-1,TGTGCCAGTAGTATGTCTGGGAATAGTGAAGCTTTCTTT,CASSMSGNSEAFF
15,TRBV19,.,TRBD1,TRBJ1-5,TGTGCCAGTACGCTCCAGGGGGCGAGCAATCAGCCCCAGCATTTT,CASTLQGASNQPQHF